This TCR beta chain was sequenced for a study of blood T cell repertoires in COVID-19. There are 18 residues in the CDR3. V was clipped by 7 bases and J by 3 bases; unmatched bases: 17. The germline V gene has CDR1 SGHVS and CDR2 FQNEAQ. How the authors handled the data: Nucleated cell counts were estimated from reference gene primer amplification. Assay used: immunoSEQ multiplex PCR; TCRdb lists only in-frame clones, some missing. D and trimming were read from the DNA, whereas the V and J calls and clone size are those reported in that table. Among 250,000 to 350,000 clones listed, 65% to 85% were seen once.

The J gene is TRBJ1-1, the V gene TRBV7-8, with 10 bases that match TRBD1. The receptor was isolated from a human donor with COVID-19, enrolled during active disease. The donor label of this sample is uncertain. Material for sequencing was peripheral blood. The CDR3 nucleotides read TGTGCCAGCACCCCCATACCCCCGACAGGGGGCGGAGACACTGAAGCTTTCTTT. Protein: CASTPIPPTGGGDTEAFF.